The 17 T cell receptor beta chains below come from one sample, sequenced in a study of T-cell memory formation after mild COVID-19. TCRdb passed the 5' RACE reads through MiXCR, listing each CDR3 protein once. The sample yields 350,000 to 500,000 distinct CDR3 sequences, around 22% seen once. Sequencing was done on a sample of PBMCs or a T cell subset sorted from them (not recorded which). The receptors were gathered from an adult woman who had mild COVID-19 (a few samples of this study predate the infection). Cell type and time point are not known.

V is TRBV3-1 and J is TRBJ1-5; D not certain. The CDR3 is 14 amino acids. CDR1 is LGHDT and CDR2 is YNNKEL in the germline V gene (reference sequence). V was pared by 4 bases and J by 4 bases, with 11 bases between. CDR3: CASSPSNTNQPQHF. DNA for the CDR3: TGTGCCAGCAGCCCCTCAAACACAAATCAGCCCCAGCATTTT.

Only a few counts were recorded for this clonotype. The V and J genes are TRBV7-2 and TRBJ2-7; 7 nucleotides agree with TRBD2. The V segment lost 3 bases and the J segment 7 bases; nucleotides outside the gene matches: 6. CDR1 SGHTA and CDR2 FQGNSA come from the germline V gene. The CDR3 has 13 amino acids. In DNA, the CDR3 is TGTGCCAGCAGCTTGCCACTAGCGAGAGAGCAGTACTTC. This encodes CASSLPLAREQYF.

The rearrangement joins TRBV19 to TRBJ2-1, with D perhaps TRBD2 (6 bases). The germline V and J ends were trimmed by 3 bases and 7 bases, with 13 bases remaining between them. The CDR3 length is 14 residues. Germline V CDR1 and CDR2: LNHDA, SQIVND (reference sequence). The CDR3 region has the DNA TGTGCCAGTAGTATCTCCCCTGGGGGGAATGAGCAGTTCTTC. This codes for CASSISPGGNEQFF.

The chain is built from TRBV5-1 and TRBJ2-1, with a weak D call TRBD2 (5 bases). V lost 4 bases, J lost 0 bases, and 14 bases lay in between. The V gene's germline CDR1 is SGHRS and CDR2 YFSETQ. There are 16 residues in the CDR3. CDR3 DNA sequence: TGCGCCAGCAGCCCTATAGCGACTGTCTCCTACAATGAGCAGTTCTTC. Translation: CASSPIATVSYNEQFF. The full variable domain, in which reference TRBV5-1 and TRBJ2-1 provide the parts outside the CDR3, is KAGVTQTPRYLIKTRGQQVTLSCSPISGHRSVSWYQQTPGQGLQFLFEYFSETQRNKGNFPGRFSGRQFSNSRSEMNVSTLELGDSALYLCASSPIATVSYNEQFFGPGTRLTVL.

This clonotype was counted only a few times. The rearrangement uses TRBV12-3 or TRBV12-4 and TRBJ2-3; a weak D match, TRBD2 (6 bases). Trimming took 1 base from V and 8 from J, leaving 13 bases between them. The CDR3 consists of 14 residues. The CDR3, as DNA: TGTGCCAGCAGTTTAGTCAGGGACGGGGGTACGCAGTATTTT. This gives the protein CASSLVRDGGTQYF.

The chain combines TRBV5-6 with TRBJ2-2; 8 nucleotides align to TRBD1. J was trimmed by 5 bases and V by 2 bases; bases with no gene match: 8. CDR1 and CDR2 from the germline V gene are SGHDT and YYEEEE. This CDR3 contains 16 residues. CDR3 in DNA: TGTGCCAGCAGCTTAGACCAGGGGGCGCGGACCGGGGAGCTGTTTTTT. Encoded protein: CASSLDQGARTGELFF.

This clonotype was picked up a small number of times. The rearrangement links TRBV6-6 to TRBJ1-3, with TRBD1 identical over 10 bases. Trimming took 6 bases from V and 0 from J; bases not matched to a gene: 14. Germline CDR1 MNHNY, CDR2 SVGAGI (reference sequence). This CDR3 is 19 amino acids long. CDR3 coding DNA: TGTGCCAGCAGGGCCGGGACAGGGGACACCCAATACTCTGGAAACACCATATATTTT. Protein sequence: CASRAGTGDTQYSGNTIYF.

V is TRBV5-1 and J is TRBJ2-3; D uncertain. Deletions cut 5 bases from V and 2 bases from J, with 3 bases between. This CDR3 has 11 amino acids. Looked up from germline, CDR1 is SGHRS and CDR2 is YFSETQ. CDR3 region: CASRFTDTQYF. DNA of the CDR3: TGCGCCAGCAGGTTCACAGATACGCAGTATTTT.

V usage is TRBV27 and J usage is TRBJ2-7; 7 nucleotides match TRBD2. Unmatched junction bases numbered 8, after V lost 5 bases and J lost 4 bases. The CDR3 sequence is 14 residues long. Germline V gene lookup returns CDR1 MNHEY and CDR2 SMNVEV (reference sequence). CDR3 sequence: CASSTLGGWYEQYF. The CDR3 DNA sequence: TGTGCCAGCAGTACCCTGGGAGGGTGGTACGAGCAGTACTTC.

This clonotype has only a few counts. CDR3 protein: CASSVEGDRGNEQFF. DNA of the CDR3: TGTGCCAGCAGCGTAGAGGGGGACAGAGGCAATGAGCAGTTCTTC. J is TRBJ2-1 and V is TRBV9; 7 bases fit TRBD1. V was pared by 0 bases and J by 6 bases, with 6 bases of the junction left unmatched. CDR1 and CDR2 (germline): SGDLS, YYNGEE. The CDR3 spans 15 residues.

The gene calls are TRBV7-6 and TRBJ2-7; TRBD2 aligns across 9 bases. CDR1 is SGHVS, CDR2 FNYEAQ, per germline. The trim removed 3 bases at V and 7 bases at J, leaving 10 bases unmatched. This CDR3 spans 15 amino acids. In nucleotides, the CDR3 is TGTGCCAGCAGCTTGGGGACGGGGACTAGCAATGAGCAGTACTTC. It is translated as CASSLGTGTSNEQYF.

The chain combines TRBV9 with TRBJ2-3; D perhaps matches TRBD2 (6 bases). V was trimmed by 3 bases and J by 0 bases, leaving 20 bases between them. The CDR3 has 18 amino acids. CDR1 and CDR2 from the germline V gene are SGDLS and YYNGEE. CDR3 in amino acids: CASSADPAGRRSTDTQYF. In nucleotides, the CDR3 is TGTGCCAGCAGCGCCGACCCCGCGGGGCGGAGGAGCACAGATACGCAGTATTTT. Drawing the rest from reference TRBV9 and TRBJ2-3, the complete variable domain is DSGVTQTPKHLITATGQRVTLRCSPRSGDLSVYWYQQSLDQGLQFLIQYYNGEERAKGNILERFSAQQFPDLHSELNLSSLELGDSALYFCASSADPAGRRSTDTQYFGPGTRLTVL.

V gene TRBV30 combines with J gene TRBJ2-1, with TRBD2 as a possible D gene (5 bases). The germline V gene encodes CDR1 GTSNPN and CDR2 SVGIG (reference sequence). CDR3 length: 11 amino acids. V lost 5 bases and J 9 bases, leaving 11 bases between the germline ends. CDR3 sequence: CAWGNAGEQFF. The CDR3 DNA reads as TGTGCCTGGGGGAACGCGGGTGAGCAGTTCTTC. Full variable domain (remainder filled in from reference TRBV30 and TRBJ2-1): SQTIHQWPATLVQPVGSPLSLECTVEGTSNPNLYWYRQAAGRGLQLLFYSVGIGQISSEVPQNLSASRPQDRQFILSSKKLLLSDSGFYLCAWGNAGEQFFGPGTRLTVL.

This clonotype has just a few counts. The genes are TRBV10-3 and TRBJ2-7, with 10 positions matching TRBD1. Trimming took 3 bases from V and 4 from J; bases not matched to a gene: 3. CDR1 is ENHRY and CDR2 is SYGVKD in the germline V gene. The CDR3 consists of 14 residues. The CDR3 sequence is CAISEDRGRYEQYF. DNA of the CDR3: TGTGCCATCAGTGAAGACAGGGGGCGGTACGAGCAGTACTTC.

The chain links TRBV9 to TRBJ2-1, with 9 bases lining up with TRBD2. V lost 0 bases and J lost 9; bases outside the gene matches: 10. This CDR3 is 16 amino acids long. Per germline, CDR1 SGDLS and CDR2 YYNGEE. The CDR3 sequence: CASSVVRGGRISEQFF. The CDR3 DNA is TGTGCCAGCAGCGTAGTGCGGGGGGGCCGTATCAGTGAGCAGTTCTTC.

This clonotype appeared a few times. The CDR3 nucleotides are TGTGCCAGCAGTTACGCGCAGGGGGTGGATGAGCAGTTCTTC. Encoded protein: CASSYAQGVDEQFF. The chain carries TRBV6-2 or TRBV6-3 and TRBJ2-1; TRBD1 matches at 7 bases. The CDR3 length is 14 residues. Germline CDR1 is MNHEY and CDR2 is SVGEGT. V trimming: 2 bases; J trimming: 8 bases; junction bases outside the gene matches: 6.

This chain links TRBV5-6 with TRBJ2-1; possible D gene TRBD1, 5 bases. Per the germline V gene, CDR1 is SGHDT and CDR2 is YYEEEE. The CDR3 has 12 residues. Trimming cost V 4 bases and J 5 bases, with 7 bases left between them. CDR3 nucleotide sequence: TGTGCCAGCAGCCAACAGGACAATGAGCAGTTCTTC. Translated: CASSQQDNEQFF.